The 20 T cell receptor beta chains below were found in one sample sequenced in a study of blood T cell repertoires in COVID-19. Using immunoSEQ multiplex PCR, the repertoire was profiled, and TCRdb retains in-frame clones only, with some absent. The sample has about 94,000 clones; about 80% are singletons. Material for sequencing was peripheral blood. Source of these receptors: a human donor in a cohort sampled during active COVID-19.

The chain uses TRBV28 and TRBJ2-7; the match to TRBD2 covers 9 bases. Unmatched junction bases numbered 9, after V lost 6 bases and J lost 6 bases. CDR3 length equals 14 residues. The V gene's germline CDR1 is MDHEN and CDR2 SYDVKM. CDR3 nucleotides: TGTGCCAGCAGACCGGGGACTAGCTTCAGCGAGCAGTACTTC. Amino acid sequence: CASRPGTSFSEQYF.

The rearrangement joins TRBV7-6 to TRBJ2-7; maybe TRBD2 (6 bases). The V and J ends lost 5 bases and 6 bases respectively, with 14 bases between them. The CDR3 contains 13 residues. CDR1 SGHVS and CDR2 FNYEAQ come from the germline V gene. The CDR3 loop reads CASSPRDSGEQYF. CDR3 nucleotide sequence: TGTGCCAGCAGCCCCAGGGACTCGGGCGAGCAGTACTTC.

About this clone itself: A junction end diverges from the germline sequence, so it may reflect a read error. This chain connects TRBV5-1 to TRBJ1-2, with D possibly TRBD1 on 6 matching bases. The CDR3 contains 12 residues. Germline loops: CDR1 SGHRS, CDR2 YFSETQ. CDR3 loop: CASSVKPGQAYF. The CDR3 nucleotides are TGCGCCAGCAGCGTAAAACCGGGACAAGCATACTTC. The variable domain in full, completed from reference TRBV5-1 and TRBJ1-2, reads KAGVTQTPRYLIKTRGQQVTLSCSPISGHRSVSWYQQTPGQGLQFLFEYFSETQRNKGNFPGRFSGRQFSNSRSEMNVSTLELGDSALYLCASSVKPGQAYFGSGTRLTVV.

V gene TRBV7-9 combines with J gene TRBJ2-7; TRBD2 matches 7 bases. Germline trimming cut 8 bases from V and 2 bases from J; bases unmatched to any gene: 9. The CDR3 is 14 residues long. CDR1 and CDR2 from the germline V gene are SEHNR and FQNEAQ (reference sequence). The CDR3 DNA follows: TGTGCCAGCGGGATGGGGGGGACTCCCTACGAGCAGTACTTC. Translated, it gives CASGMGGTPYEQYF. Looking up the rest from reference TRBV7-9 and TRBJ2-7 gives the full variable domain: DTGVSQNPRHKITKRGQNVTFRCDPISEHNRLYWYRQTLGQGPEFLTYFQNEAQLEKSRLLSDRFSAERPKGSFSTLEIQRTEQGDSAMYLCASGMGGTPYEQYFGPGTRLTVT.

V is TRBV6-5 and J is TRBJ1-2; TRBD1 agrees at 9 bases. This CDR3 has 14 residues. The germline CDR1 and CDR2 sequences are MNHEY and SVGAGI. The J segment lost 2 bases and the V segment lost 2 bases, leaving 0 bases of the junction unmatched. CDR3 sequence reads: CASSYDRGNYGYTF. The DNA of the CDR3 is TGTGCCAGCAGTTACGACAGGGGGAACTATGGCTACACCTTC.

The rearrangement joins TRBV30 to TRBJ1-3; no reliable D call. The CDR3 covers 15 residues. Germline values: CDR1 GTSNPN, CDR2 SVGIG (reference sequence). Deletions cut 2 bases from V and 0 bases from J, with 11 bases between. CDR3 in DNA: TGTGCCTGGAGTCTAGGCGGCGACTCTGGAAACACCATATATTTT. Protein product: CAWSLGGDSGNTIYF. The whole variable domain, filled in from reference TRBV30 and TRBJ1-3, reads SQTIHQWPATLVQPVGSPLSLECTVEGTSNPNLYWYRQAAGRGLQLLFYSVGIGQISSEVPQNLSASRPQDRQFILSSKKLLLSDSGFYLCAWSLGGDSGNTIYFGEGSWLTVV.

The genes are TRBV19 and TRBJ1-6; 8 bases are shared with TRBD1. Looked up from germline, CDR1 is LNHDA and CDR2 is SQIVND (reference sequence). This CDR3 spans 16 amino acids. V was pared by 6 bases and J by 9 bases, with 13 bases of the junction left unmatched. The CDR3 region is CASRRIFQGAGSPLHF. CDR3 sequence (DNA): TGTGCCAGTAGGCGAATCTTTCAGGGGGCCGGTTCACCCCTCCACTTT.

The CDR3 DNA follows: TGCGCCAGCAGTGACGGGGGAAACGAGCAGTACTTC. It specifies CASSDGGNEQYF. The V gene is TRBV10-1, the J gene TRBJ2-7, with TRBD2 as a possible D gene (6 bases). The germline V gene encodes CDR1 WNHNN and CDR2 SYGVQD (reference sequence). The V and J ends lost 3 bases and 5 bases respectively, with 8 bases between them. This CDR3 has 12 residues.

J is TRBJ1-1 and V is TRBV6-1; D gene uncertain. Per germline, CDR1 MNHNS and CDR2 SASEGT. Trimming left V 2 bases short and J 7 bases short, with 17 bases between. The CDR3 covers 15 residues. CDR3 amino acids: CASSEPATGKGEAFF. The CDR3 nucleotides are TGTGCCAGCAGTGAACCGGCCACGGGGAAAGGTGAAGCTTTCTTT.

CDR3: CASSLDRGQGGYTF. In DNA, the CDR3 is TGTGCCAGTAGTCTCGACAGGGGGCAAGGTGGCTACACCTTC. The rearrangement joins TRBV19 to TRBJ1-2, with 10 bases fitting TRBD1. The CDR3 length is 14 residues. Trimming at V came to 5 bases and at J to 7 bases, leaving 7 bases not matched to a gene. Germline CDR1 reads LNHDA; CDR2 reads SQIVND (reference sequence).

The genes are TRBV7-2 and TRBJ2-7, with a tentative D call TRBD1 (5 bases). The germline gives CDR1 SGHTA, CDR2 FQGNSA. The CDR3 is 15 residues long. Trimming removed 1 base from V and 2 bases from J, with 12 bases in between. The CDR3 here is CASSLGQPGAYEQYF. In nucleotides, the CDR3 is TGTGCCAGCAGCTTAGGACAGCCTGGGGCCTACGAGCAGTACTTC. The full variable domain, with the rest looked up from reference TRBV7-2 and TRBJ2-7, is GAGVSQSPSNKVTEKGKDVELRCDPISGHTALYWYRQSLGQGLEFLIYFQGNSAPDKSGLPSDRFSAERTGGSVSTLTIQRTQQEDSAVYLCASSLGQPGAYEQYFGPGTRLTVT.

The chain is built from TRBV7-2 and TRBJ2-7; D gene ambiguous. The CDR3 totals 15 residues. Trimming shortened V by 4 bases and J by 0 bases, and 13 bases separated the two germline ends. Germline V CDR1 and CDR2: SGHTA, FQGNSA. CDR3 nucleotides: TGTGCCAGCAGCTACGTCCGAGTAGCCTCCTACGAGCAGTACTTC. It translates to CASSYVRVASYEQYF.

The J gene is TRBJ1-3, the V gene TRBV7-8; 12 bases map to TRBD1. The CDR3 has 17 amino acids. The J segment lost 1 base and the V segment lost 5 bases, leaving 6 bases of the junction unmatched. Germline-derived CDR1 and CDR2 are SGHVS and FQNEAQ. The CDR3 is CASSAPGQGASGNTIYF. The CDR3 DNA follows: TGTGCCAGCAGCGCACCGGGACAGGGGGCATCTGGAAACACCATATATTTT.

The table lists this clone with a few counts. The DNA for the CDR3 is TGTGCCAGCGGTCCCCCGCCTGCAGGGGGCGCAAAGTCACCCCTCCACTTT. As protein: CASGPPPAGGAKSPLHF. The chain carries TRBV27 and TRBJ1-6, with 8 bases identical to TRBD1. Trimming at V came to 8 bases and at J to 10 bases, leaving 19 bases not matched to a gene. CDR3 length equals 17 residues. The germline V gene encodes CDR1 MNHEY and CDR2 SMNVEV (reference sequence).

This clone was picked up one time. The J gene is TRBJ2-5, the V gene TRBV14, with 7 bases lining up with TRBD2. The germline CDR1 and CDR2 sequences are SGHDN and FVKESK. The trim removed 5 bases at V and 2 bases at J, leaving 8 bases unmatched. CDR3 length: 15 amino acids. The CDR3 DNA reads TGTGCCAGCAGCTGGATAGCGGGCCTTCAAGAGACCCAGTACTTC. Its translation is CASSWIAGLQETQYF.

The V gene is TRBV5-6, the J gene TRBJ2-7, with 10 bases lining up with TRBD1. This CDR3 has 17 residues. Germline-derived CDR1 and CDR2 are SGHDT and YYEEEE. After removal of 4 bases from V and 3 bases from J, the junction contained 13 bases not matched to a gene. In nucleotides, the CDR3 is TGTGCCAGCAGCCTTTACCGACAGGGGGCCTTCCTCTACGAGCAGTACTTC. The encoded protein is CASSLYRQGAFLYEQYF.

The chain has TRBV7-8 and TRBJ1-2; TRBD1 aligns across 7 bases. The CDR3 is 17 amino acids. The junction had 14 bases not matched to a gene; V was cut back by 5 bases and J by 2 bases. CDR1 is SGHVS and CDR2 is FQNEAQ in the germline V gene. CDR3 nucleotide sequence: TGTGCCAGCAGCCCTCACGGATTGAGGGGGCAGAACTATGGCTACACCTTC. This codes for CASSPHGLRGQNYGYTF.

This clone was counted a few times. The chain carries TRBV4-1 and TRBJ2-7; D possibly corresponds to TRBD2 (6 bases). CDR1 and CDR2 from the germline V gene are MGHRA and YSYEKL. Trimming removed 3 bases from V and 1 base from J, with 16 bases in between. The CDR3 loop spans 16 amino acids. The CDR3 DNA sequence: TGCGCCAGCAGCCAGCTTCTGGCGCGGGATTCCTACGAGCAGTACTTC. Translating it yields CASSQLLARDSYEQYF.

The chain joins TRBV19 to TRBJ1-5, with D possibly being TRBD1 (5 bases). The length of the CDR3 is 17 residues. Germline V gives CDR1 LNHDA, CDR2 SQIVND (reference sequence). The ends were cut back, 1 base at V and 7 bases at J, with 20 bases in the middle. The DNA of the CDR3 is TGTGCCAGTAGTATAGGGTTTTTGGGCCCTCCAGGGCAGCCCCAGCATTTT. Translated, it gives CASSIGFLGPPGQPQHF. Supplemented by reference TRBV19 and TRBJ1-5, the full variable domain reads DGGITQSPKYLFRKEGQNVTLSCEQNLNHDAMYWYRQDPGQGLRLIYYSQIVNDFQKGDIAEGYSVSREKKESFPLTVTSAQKNPTAFYLCASSIGFLGPPGQPQHFGDGTRLSIL.

The rearrangement joins TRBV4-1 to TRBJ2-7; 11 nucleotides agree with TRBD1. Germline assignment: CDR1 MGHRA and CDR2 YSYEKL. V lost 4 bases, J lost 5 bases, and 4 bases stayed unmatched. The CDR3 is made up of 14 amino acids. CDR3: CASSPGQGANEQYF. CDR3 coding DNA: TGCGCCAGCAGCCCTGGACAGGGGGCTAACGAGCAGTACTTC.